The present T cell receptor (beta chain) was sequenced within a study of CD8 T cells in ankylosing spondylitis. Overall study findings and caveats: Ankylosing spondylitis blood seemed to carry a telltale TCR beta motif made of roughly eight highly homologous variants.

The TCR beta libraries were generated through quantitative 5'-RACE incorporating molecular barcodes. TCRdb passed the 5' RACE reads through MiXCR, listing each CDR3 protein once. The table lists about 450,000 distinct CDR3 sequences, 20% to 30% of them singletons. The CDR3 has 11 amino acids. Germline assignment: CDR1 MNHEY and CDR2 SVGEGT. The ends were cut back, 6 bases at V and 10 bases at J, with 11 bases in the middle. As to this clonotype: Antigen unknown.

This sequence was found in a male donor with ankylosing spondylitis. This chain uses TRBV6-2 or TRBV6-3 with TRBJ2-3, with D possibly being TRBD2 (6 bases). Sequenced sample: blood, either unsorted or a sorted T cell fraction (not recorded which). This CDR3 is CASSNWGAQYF. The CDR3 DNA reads TGTGCCAGCAGCAACTGGGGGGCGCAGTATTTT.